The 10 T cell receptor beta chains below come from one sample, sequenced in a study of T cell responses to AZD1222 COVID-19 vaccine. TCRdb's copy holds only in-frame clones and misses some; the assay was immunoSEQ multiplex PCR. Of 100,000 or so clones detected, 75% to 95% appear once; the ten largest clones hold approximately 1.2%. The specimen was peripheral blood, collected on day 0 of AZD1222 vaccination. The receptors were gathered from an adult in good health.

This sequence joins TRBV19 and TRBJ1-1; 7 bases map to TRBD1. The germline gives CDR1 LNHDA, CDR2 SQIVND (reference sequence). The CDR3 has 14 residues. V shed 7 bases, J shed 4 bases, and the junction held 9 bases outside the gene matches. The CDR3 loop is CASTNRRQGTEAFF. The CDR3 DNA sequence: TGTGCCAGTACCAATAGACGACAGGGCACTGAAGCTTTCTTT.

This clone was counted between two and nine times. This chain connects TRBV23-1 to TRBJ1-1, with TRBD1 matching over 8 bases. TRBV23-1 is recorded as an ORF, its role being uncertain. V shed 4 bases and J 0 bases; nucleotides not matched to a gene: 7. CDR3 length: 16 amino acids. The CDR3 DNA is TGCGCCAGCAGTCCGTGGACAGGGTATATGAACACTGAAGCTTTCTTT. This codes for CASSPWTGYMNTEAFF.

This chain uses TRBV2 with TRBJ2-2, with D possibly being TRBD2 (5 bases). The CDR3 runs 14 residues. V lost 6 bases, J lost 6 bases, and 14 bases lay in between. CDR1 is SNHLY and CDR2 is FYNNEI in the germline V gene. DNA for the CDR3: TGTGCCAGCAGCTCGGGATATCGGGCCGGGGAGCTGTTTTTT. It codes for CASSSGYRAGELFF.

The CDR3 coding sequence is TGCGCCAGCAGCTACCGCGGACAGGACACTGAAGCTTTCTTT. Protein sequence: CASSYRGQDTEAFF. The V call is TRBV5-1, the J call TRBJ1-1; 7 nucleotides match TRBD1. The CDR3 is made up of 14 amino acids. The germline gives CDR1 SGHRS, CDR2 YFSETQ. V lost 3 bases to trimming and J lost 3 bases; unmatched junction nucleotides: 5. The variable domain in full, completed from reference TRBV5-1 and TRBJ1-1, reads KAGVTQTPRYLIKTRGQQVTLSCSPISGHRSVSWYQQTPGQGLQFLFEYFSETQRNKGNFPGRFSGRQFSNSRSEMNVSTLELGDSALYLCASSYRGQDTEAFFGQGTRLTVV.

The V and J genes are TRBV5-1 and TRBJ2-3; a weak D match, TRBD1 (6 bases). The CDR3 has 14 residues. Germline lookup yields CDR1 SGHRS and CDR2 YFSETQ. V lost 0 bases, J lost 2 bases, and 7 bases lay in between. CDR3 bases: TGCGCCAGCAGCTTGGACAGGGTCACAGATACGCAGTATTTT. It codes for CASSLDRVTDTQYF.

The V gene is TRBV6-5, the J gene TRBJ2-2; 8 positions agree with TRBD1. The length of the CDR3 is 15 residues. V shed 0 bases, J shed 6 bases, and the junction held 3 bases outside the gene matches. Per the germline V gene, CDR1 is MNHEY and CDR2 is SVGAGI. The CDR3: CASSYSIQGAGELFF. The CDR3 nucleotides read TGTGCCAGCAGTTACTCGATACAGGGGGCCGGGGAGCTGTTTTTT.

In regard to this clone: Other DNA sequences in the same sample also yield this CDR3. The CDR3 DNA reads as TGCGCCAGCAGTGAGCGGGCGGGGGACTACAATGAGCAGTTCTTC. Residues: CASSERAGDYNEQFF. The chain uses TRBV10-1 and TRBJ2-1; TRBD2 aligns across 7 bases. V was clipped by 2 bases and J by 3 bases; unmatched bases: 4. This CDR3 contains 15 residues. Per germline, CDR1 WNHNN and CDR2 SYGVQD (reference sequence).

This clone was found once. This chain's CDR3 is CASSIPGVAFLNQPQHF. CDR3 DNA sequence: TGTGCCAGTAGTATCCCTGGCGTGGCTTTCCTCAATCAGCCCCAGCATTTT. The chain links TRBV19 to TRBJ1-5; D is uncertain. V was cut by 3 bases and J by 3 bases, with 18 bases left in between. Germline CDR1 and CDR2: LNHDA and SQIVND (reference sequence). This CDR3 comprises 17 residues.

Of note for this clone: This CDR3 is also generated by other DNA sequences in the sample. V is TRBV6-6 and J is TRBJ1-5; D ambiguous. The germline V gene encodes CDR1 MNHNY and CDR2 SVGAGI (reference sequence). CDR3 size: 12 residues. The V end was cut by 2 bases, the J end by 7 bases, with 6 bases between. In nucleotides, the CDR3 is TGTGCCAGCAGTTACGAGAGCCAGCCCCAGCATTTT. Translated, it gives CASSYESQPQHF.

CDR3 amino acids: CASSSRQDIAKNIQYF. The CDR3 DNA reads TGTGCCAGCAGTTCTAGACAGGATATAGCCAAAAACATTCAGTACTTC. The rearrangement links TRBV5-4 to TRBJ2-4; TRBD1 is a possible D gene (6 bases). V lost 5 bases to trimming and J lost 0 bases, with 15 bases between them. The CDR3 has 16 amino acids. Germline CDR1 SGHNT, CDR2 YYREEE (reference sequence).